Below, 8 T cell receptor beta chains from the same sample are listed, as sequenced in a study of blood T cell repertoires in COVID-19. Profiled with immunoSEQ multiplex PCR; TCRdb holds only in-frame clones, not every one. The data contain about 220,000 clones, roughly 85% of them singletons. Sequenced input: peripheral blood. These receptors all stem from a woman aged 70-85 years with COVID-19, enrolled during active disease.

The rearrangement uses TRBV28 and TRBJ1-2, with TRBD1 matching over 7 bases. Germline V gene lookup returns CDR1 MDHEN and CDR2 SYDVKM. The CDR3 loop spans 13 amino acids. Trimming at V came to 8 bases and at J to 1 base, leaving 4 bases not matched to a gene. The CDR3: CASGTVNNYGYTF. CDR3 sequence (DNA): TGTGCCAGCGGGACAGTAAATAACTATGGCTACACCTTC.

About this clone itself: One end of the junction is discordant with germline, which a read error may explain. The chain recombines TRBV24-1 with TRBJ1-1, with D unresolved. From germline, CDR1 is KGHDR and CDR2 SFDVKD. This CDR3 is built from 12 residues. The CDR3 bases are TGTGCCACCAGTGACTCGAACTCTGAAGCTTTCTTT. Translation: CATSDSNSEAFF.

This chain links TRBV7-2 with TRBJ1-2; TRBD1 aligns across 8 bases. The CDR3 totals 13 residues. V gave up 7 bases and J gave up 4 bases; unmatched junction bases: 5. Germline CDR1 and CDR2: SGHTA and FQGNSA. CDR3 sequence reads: CASILDRVYGYTF. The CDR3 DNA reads TGTGCCAGCATCCTGGACAGGGTCTATGGCTACACCTTC.

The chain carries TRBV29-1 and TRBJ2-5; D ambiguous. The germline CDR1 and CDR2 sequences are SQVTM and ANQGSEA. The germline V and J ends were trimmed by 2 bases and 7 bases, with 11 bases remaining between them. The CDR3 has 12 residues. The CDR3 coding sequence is TGCAGCGTTGAAAAGGCAGGTTGGACCCAGTACTTC. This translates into CSVEKAGWTQYF.

The CDR3 reads CASSHPPDSTYEQYF. CDR3 nucleotide sequence: TGTGCCAGCAGCCACCCCCCGGACAGTACCTACGAGCAGTACTTC. The rearrangement uses TRBV11-3 and TRBJ2-7; the D gene is possibly TRBD1 (6 bases). Germline CDR1 and CDR2: SGHNT and YENEEA. The CDR3 sequence is 15 residues long. The V and J ends lost 5 bases and 2 bases respectively, with 16 bases between them.

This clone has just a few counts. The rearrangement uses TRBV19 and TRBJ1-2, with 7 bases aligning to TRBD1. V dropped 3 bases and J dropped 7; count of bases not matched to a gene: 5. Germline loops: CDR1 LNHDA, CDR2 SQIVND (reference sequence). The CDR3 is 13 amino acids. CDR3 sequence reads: CASSMEGGRGYTF. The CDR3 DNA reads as TGTGCCAGTAGTATGGAAGGGGGCCGTGGCTACACCTTC.

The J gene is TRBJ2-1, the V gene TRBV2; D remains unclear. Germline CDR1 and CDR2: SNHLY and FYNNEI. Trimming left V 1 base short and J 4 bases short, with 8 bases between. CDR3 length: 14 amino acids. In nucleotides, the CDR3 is TGTGCCAGCAGTGAAGGACTTAGATACAATGAGCAGTTCTTC. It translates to CASSEGLRYNEQFF.

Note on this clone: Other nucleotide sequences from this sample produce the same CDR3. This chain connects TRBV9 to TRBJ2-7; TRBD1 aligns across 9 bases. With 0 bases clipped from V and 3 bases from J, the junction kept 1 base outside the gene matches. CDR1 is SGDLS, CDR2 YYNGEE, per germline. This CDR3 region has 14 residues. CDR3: CASSVGTGDYEQYF. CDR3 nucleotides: TGTGCCAGCAGCGTAGGGACAGGGGACTACGAGCAGTACTTC. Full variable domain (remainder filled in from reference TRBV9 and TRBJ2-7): DSGVTQTPKHLITATGQRVTLRCSPRSGDLSVYWYQQSLDQGLQFLIQYYNGEERAKGNILERFSAQQFPDLHSELNLSSLELGDSALYFCASSVGTGDYEQYFGPGTRLTVT.